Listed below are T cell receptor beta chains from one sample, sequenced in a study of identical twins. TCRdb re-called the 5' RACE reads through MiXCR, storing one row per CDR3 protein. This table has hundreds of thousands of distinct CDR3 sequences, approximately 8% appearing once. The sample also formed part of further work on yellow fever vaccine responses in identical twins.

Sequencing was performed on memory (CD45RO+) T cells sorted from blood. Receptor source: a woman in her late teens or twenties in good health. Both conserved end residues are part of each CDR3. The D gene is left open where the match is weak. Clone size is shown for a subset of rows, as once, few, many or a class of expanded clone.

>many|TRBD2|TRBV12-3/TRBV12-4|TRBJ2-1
CASSLGNLAGVNEQFF
TGTGCCAGCAGTTTAGGTAACCTAGCGGGGGTCAATGAGCAGTTCTTC
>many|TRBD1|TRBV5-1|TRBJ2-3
CASERQGGDTQYF
TGCGCCAGCGAAAGACAGGGGGGAGATACGCAGTATTTT
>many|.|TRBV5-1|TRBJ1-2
CASSLAGNRYGYTF
TGCGCCAGCAGCTTGGCCGGGAACCGCTATGGCTACACCTTC
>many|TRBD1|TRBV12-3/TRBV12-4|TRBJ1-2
CASSYGQAENYGYTF
TGTGCCAGCAGTTACGGACAGGCGGAAAACTATGGCTACACCTTC
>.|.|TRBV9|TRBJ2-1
CASSSGRTSYNEQFF
TGTGCCAGCAGCTCCGGACGGACCTCCTACAATGAGCAGTTCTTC
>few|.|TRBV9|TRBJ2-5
CASSVAPGIQETQYF
TGTGCCAGCAGCGTAGCTCCAGGGATCCAAGAGACCCAGTACTTC
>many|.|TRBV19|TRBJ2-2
CASSNRGGTGELFF
TGTGCCAGTAGCAACAGAGGGGGGACCGGGGAGCTGTTTTTT
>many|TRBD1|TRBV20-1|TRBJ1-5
CSARDQTGGSGQPQHF
TGCAGTGCTAGAGATCAAACAGGGGGCAGCGGTCAGCCCCAGCATTTT
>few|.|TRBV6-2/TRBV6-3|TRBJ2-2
CASIWSSGPGELFF
TGTGCCAGCATTTGGTCGTCGGGGCCCGGGGAGCTGTTTTTT
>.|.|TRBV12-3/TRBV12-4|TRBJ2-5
CASSPTGKGWETQYF
TGTGCCAGCAGCCCGACAGGAAAGGGTTGGGAGACCCAGTACTTC
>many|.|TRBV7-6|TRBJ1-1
CASSLGWQGNTEAFF
TGTGCCAGCAGCTTAGGTTGGCAGGGGAACACTGAAGCTTTCTTT